Below, one T cell receptor beta chain is given with its context. The table lists this clonotype with many counts. The antigen it binds to is not known. No quality values exist for individual bases; no much larger clone is one base distant. The data are from a study of breast tumors, draining lymph nodes, adjacent tissues (TCRdb year 2016). About the study as a whole: Breast cancer patients provided tumor, adjacent nontumor tissue and axillary lymph nodes, and the study compared the TCR beta repertoires across these three sources. The study aimed to assess the relationships and possible T-cell exchange between tumor, surrounding tissue and draining lymph node repertoires in human breast cancer.

TCRdb lists the instrument as Illumina HiSeq 2000. TCR beta chain libraries were generated by multiplex PCR amplification. High-throughput sequencing was used to analyze the amplified TCR beta chain products. In-frame beta chains were kept once TCRdb had trimmed the public reads at Q25 with fastp and called clones with MiXCR. When rows share a CDR3 protein, they turn into one entry using the most common DNA and genes. The sample yields about 140,000 distinct CDR3 sequences; 32% were counted once. In total, the top ten clones hold about 2.5% of the sample. Here V drops 5 bases and J drops 2 bases, and the junction holds 13 bases not matched to any gene. The CDR3 contains 17 residues, cysteine and phenylalanine counted. Only the CDR3 DNA is retained, 51 bases long and in frame from the first base. Lymph node samples were obtained from the axillary draining lymph nodes of breast cancer patients. What the work shows at the level of the full study, not this receptor alone: The data were considered consistent with the idea that most tumor T cells come from the lymph node and then expand in tumor tissue. The similarity between tumor and nontumor tissue repertoires was significantly greater in luminal-like breast cancer than in basal-like breast cancer. Tumor T-cell repertoires showed less diversity than lymph node repertoires and more diversity than nontumor tissue repertoires, and tumor T-cell repertoires showed preferential V and J gene usage. The conclusion that tumor T cells originate in lymph nodes was framed as consistent with a hypothesis rather than directly demonstrated.

The clonotype was recovered from a female donor with breast cancer. Some clones in this sample may be carry-over from other donors' samples. The sample consisted of axillary lymph node tissue. The rearrangement joined TRBV12-3 or TRBV12-4 to TRBJ2-3, with 7 bases in between that match TRBD1. The nucleotide sequence reads TGTGCCAGCAGTCAGCGGCGGACAGGAGCGTTCACAGATACGCAGTATTTT. Its product reads: CASSQRRTGAFTDTQYF.